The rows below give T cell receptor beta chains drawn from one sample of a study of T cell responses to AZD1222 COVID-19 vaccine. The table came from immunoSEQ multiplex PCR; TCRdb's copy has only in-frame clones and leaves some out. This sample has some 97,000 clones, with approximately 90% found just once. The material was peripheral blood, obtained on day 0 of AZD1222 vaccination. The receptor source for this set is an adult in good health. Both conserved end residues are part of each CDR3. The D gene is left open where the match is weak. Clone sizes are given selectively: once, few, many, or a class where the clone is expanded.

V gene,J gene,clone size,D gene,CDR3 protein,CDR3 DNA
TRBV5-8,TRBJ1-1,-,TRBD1,CASSLGTGTEGAFF,TGTGCCAGCAGCTTGGGCACCGGGACAGAAGGAGCTTTCTTT
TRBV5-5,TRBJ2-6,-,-,CASSLRYDRSGANVLTF,TGTGCCAGCAGCTTGCGTTACGACCGCTCTGGGGCCAACGTCCTGACTTTC
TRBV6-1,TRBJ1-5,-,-,CASSEAGGSYQPQHF,TGTGCCAGCAGTGAAGCTGGGGGAAGTTATCAGCCCCAGCATTTT
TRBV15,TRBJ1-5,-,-,CATSRDRVSNQPQHF,TGTGCCACCAGCAGAGACAGGGTGAGCAATCAGCCCCAGCATTTT
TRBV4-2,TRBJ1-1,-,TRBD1,CASSLNPRTGNTEAFF,TGTGCCAGCAGCCTAAATCCCCGGACAGGGAACACTGAAGCTTTCTTT
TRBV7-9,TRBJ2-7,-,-,CASSLRVAASYEQYF,TGTGCCAGCAGCTTAAGAGTTGCAGCGTCCTACGAGCAGTACTTC
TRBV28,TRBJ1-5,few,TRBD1,CASCVGQRNQPQHF,TGTGCCAGCTGCGTGGGACAGCGCAATCAGCCCCAGCATTTT
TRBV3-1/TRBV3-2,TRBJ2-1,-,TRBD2,CASSRGLAGGRYNEQFF,TGTGCCAGCAGCCGGGGACTAGCGGGGGGCCGTTACAATGAGCAGTTCTTC
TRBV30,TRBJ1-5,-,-,CAWSGPDRNQPQHF,TGTGCCTGGAGTGGCCCTGACAGGAATCAGCCCCAGCATTTT
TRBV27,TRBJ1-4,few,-,CASRSRTDEKLFF,TGTGCCAGCAGATCGAGGACAGACGAAAAACTGTTTTTT
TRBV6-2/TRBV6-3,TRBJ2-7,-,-,CASSWDTGSYEQYF,TGTGCCAGCAGTTGGGACACGGGATCCTACGAGCAGTACTTC
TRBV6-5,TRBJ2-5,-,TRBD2,CASSYQFGGGTQYF,TGTGCCAGCAGTTACCAATTCGGGGGGGGGACCCAGTACTTC
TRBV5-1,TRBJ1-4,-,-,CASSLAGWGSEKLFF,TGCGCCAGCAGCTTGGCGGGTTGGGGGAGTGAAAAACTGTTTTTT
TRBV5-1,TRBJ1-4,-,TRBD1,CASSLVGTGTNEKLFF,TGCGCCAGCAGCTTGGTGGGGACAGGGACCAATGAAAAACTGTTTTTT
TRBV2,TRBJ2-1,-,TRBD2,CASRKGLAGNEQFF,TGTGCCAGCAGGAAAGGACTAGCGGGCAATGAGCAGTTCTTC
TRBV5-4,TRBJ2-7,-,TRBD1,CASSFPQGASYEQYF,TGTGCCAGCAGCTTTCCACAGGGGGCTTCCTACGAGCAGTACTTC
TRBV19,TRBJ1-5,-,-,CASRIRGFQPQHF,TGTGCCAGTCGGATCAGGGGTTTTCAGCCCCAGCATTTT
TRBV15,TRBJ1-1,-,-,CATSIVRNTEAFF,TGTGCCACCAGCATAGTCAGAAACACTGAAGCTTTCTTT
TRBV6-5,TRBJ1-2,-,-,CASKIHYGYTF,TGTGCCAGCAAGATTCACTATGGCTACACCTTC
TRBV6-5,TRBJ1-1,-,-,CASSSFVGRLNTEAFF,TGTGCCAGCAGTTCCTTTGTGGGACGCTTGAACACTGAAGCTTTCTTT
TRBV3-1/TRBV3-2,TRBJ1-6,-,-,CASSQVPGSLNSPLHF,TGTGCCAGCAGCCAAGTCCCCGGGTCCTTAAATTCACCCCTCCACTTT
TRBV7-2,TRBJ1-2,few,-,CASSASGTDLGYTF,TGTGCCAGCAGCGCCTCCGGGACGGATCTGGGCTACACCTTC
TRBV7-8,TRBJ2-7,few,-,CAIGARATYEQYF,TGTGCCATCGGGGCCAGGGCGACCTACGAGCAGTACTTC
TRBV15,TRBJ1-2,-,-,CATSGDRQGYGYTF,TGTGCCACCAGCGGTGACAGGCAGGGCTATGGCTACACCTTC
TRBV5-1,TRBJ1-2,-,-,CASSLALRNYGYTF,TGCGCCAGCAGCTTGGCCTTACGGAACTATGGCTACACCTTC
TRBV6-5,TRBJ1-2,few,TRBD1,CASRRQGHQFYGYTF,TGTGCCAGCAGGAGACAGGGGCACCAATTTTATGGCTACACCTTC
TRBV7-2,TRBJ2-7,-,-,CASSFELTYEQYF,TGTGCCAGCAGCTTTGAACTTACCTACGAGCAGTACTTC
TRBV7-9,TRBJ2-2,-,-,CASSLGWAGELFF,TGTGCCAGCAGCTTAGGTTGGGCCGGGGAGCTGTTTTTT
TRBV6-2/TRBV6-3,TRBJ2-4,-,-,CASSPQQGLGGRTKNIQYF,TGTGCCAGCAGTCCCCAGCAGGGGCTGGGGGGGAGAACCAAAAACATTCAGTACTTC
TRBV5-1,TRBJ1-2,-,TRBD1,CASSAQRGRIDGYTF,TGCGCCAGCAGCGCCCAAAGGGGGCGCATTGATGGCTACACCTTC
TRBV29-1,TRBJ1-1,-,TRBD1,CSASDPGQRAFF,TGCAGCGCCTCGGACCCGGGACAGAGAGCTTTCTTT